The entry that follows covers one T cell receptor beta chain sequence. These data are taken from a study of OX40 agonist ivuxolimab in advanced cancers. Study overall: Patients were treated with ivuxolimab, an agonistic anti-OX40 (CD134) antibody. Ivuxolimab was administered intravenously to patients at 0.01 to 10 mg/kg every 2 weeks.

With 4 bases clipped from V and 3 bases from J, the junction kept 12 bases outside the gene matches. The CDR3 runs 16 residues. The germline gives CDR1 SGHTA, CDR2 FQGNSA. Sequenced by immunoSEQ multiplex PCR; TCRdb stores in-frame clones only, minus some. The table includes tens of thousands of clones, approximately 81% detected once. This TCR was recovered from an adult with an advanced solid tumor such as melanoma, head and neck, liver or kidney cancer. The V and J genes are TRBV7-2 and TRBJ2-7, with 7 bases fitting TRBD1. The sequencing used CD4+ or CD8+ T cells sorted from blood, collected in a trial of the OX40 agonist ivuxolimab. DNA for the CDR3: TGTGCCAGCAGCTCGAACTTCCAGGACAGGTTCTACGAGCAGTACTTC. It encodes CASSSNFQDRFYEQYF.